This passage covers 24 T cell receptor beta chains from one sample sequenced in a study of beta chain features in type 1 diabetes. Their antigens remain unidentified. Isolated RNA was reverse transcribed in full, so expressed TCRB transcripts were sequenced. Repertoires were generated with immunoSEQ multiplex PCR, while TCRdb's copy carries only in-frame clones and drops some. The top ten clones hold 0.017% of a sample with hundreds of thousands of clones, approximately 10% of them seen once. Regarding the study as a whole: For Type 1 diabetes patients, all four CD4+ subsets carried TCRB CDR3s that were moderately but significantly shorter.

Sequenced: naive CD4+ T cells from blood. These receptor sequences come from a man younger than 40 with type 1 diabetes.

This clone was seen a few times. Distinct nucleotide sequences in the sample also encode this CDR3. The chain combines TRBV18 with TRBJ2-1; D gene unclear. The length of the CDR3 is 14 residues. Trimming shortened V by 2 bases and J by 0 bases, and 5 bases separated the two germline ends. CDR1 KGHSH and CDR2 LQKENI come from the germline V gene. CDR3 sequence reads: CASSPTRSYNEQFF. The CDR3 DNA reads TGTGCCAGCTCACCAACTCGCTCCTACAATGAGCAGTTCTTC.

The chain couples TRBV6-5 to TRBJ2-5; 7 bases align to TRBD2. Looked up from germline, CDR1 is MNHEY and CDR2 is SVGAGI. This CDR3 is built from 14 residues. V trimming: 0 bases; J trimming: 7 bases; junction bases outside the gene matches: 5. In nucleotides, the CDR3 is TGTGCCAGCAGTTACTCGCGACTAGCTGGGACCCAGTACTTC. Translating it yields CASSYSRLAGTQYF.

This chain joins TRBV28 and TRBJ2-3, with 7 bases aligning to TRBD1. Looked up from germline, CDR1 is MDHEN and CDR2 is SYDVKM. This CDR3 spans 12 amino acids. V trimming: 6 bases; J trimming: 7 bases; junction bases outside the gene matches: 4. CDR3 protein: CASSLTGNTQYF. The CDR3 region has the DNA TGTGCCAGCAGCCTGACAGGGAATACGCAGTATTTT.

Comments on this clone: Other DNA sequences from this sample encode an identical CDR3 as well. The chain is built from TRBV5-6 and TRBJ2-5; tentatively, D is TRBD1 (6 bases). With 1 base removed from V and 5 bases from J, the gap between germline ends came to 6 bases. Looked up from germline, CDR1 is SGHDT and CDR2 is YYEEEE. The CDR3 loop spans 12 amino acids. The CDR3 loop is CASSLTGETQYF. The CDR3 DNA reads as TGTGCCAGCAGCTTGACAGGGGAGACCCAGTACTTC.

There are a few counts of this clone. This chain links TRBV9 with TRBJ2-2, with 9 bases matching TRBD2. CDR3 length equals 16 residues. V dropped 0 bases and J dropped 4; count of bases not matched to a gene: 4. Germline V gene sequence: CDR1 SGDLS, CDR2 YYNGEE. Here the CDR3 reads CASSVAAGGRTGELFF. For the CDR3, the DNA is TGTGCCAGCAGCGTAGCGGCGGGGGGGCGCACCGGGGAGCTGTTTTTT.

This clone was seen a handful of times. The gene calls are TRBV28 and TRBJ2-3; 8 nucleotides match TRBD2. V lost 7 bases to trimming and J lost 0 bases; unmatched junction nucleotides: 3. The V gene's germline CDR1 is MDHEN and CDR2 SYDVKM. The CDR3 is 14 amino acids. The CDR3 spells CASKERGSTDTQYF. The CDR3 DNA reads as TGTGCCAGCAAGGAGCGGGGGAGCACAGATACGCAGTATTTT.

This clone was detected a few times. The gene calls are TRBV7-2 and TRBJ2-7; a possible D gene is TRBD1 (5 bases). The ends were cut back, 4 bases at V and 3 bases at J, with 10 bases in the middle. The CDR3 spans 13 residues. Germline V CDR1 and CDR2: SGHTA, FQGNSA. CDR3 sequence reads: CASSSAGIYEQYF. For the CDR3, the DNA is TGTGCCAGCAGCTCGGCAGGGATCTACGAGCAGTACTTC.

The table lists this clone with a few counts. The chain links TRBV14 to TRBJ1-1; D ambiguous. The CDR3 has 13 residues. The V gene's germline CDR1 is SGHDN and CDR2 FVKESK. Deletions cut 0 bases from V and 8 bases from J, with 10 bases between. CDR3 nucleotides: TGTGCCAGCAGCCAAGACTCTCTAGGAGAAGCTTTCTTT. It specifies CASSQDSLGEAFF.

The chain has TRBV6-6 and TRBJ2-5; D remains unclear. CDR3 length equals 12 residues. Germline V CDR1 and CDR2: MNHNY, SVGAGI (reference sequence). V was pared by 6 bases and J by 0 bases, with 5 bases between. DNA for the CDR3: TGTGCCAGCAGCCGGGACCAAGAGACCCAGTACTTC. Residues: CASSRDQETQYF.

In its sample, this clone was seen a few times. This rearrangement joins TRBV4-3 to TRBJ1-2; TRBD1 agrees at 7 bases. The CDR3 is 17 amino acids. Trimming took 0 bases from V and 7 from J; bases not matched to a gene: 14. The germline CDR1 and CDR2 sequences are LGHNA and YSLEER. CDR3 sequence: CASSQDRGTASSGGYTF. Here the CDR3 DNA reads TGCGCCAGCAGCCAAGATCGTGGGACAGCCTCATCAGGTGGCTACACCTTC.

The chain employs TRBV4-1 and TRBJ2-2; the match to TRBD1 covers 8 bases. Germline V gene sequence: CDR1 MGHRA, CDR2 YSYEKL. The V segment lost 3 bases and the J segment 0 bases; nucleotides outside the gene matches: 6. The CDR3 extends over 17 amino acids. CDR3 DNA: TGCGCCAGCAGCCAGACACAGGGGGACGCGAACACCGGGGAGCTGTTTTTT. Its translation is CASSQTQGDANTGELFF.

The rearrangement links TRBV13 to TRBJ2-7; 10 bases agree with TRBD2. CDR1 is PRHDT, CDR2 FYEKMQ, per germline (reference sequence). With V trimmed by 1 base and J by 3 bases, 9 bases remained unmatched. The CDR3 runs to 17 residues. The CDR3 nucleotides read TGTGCCAGCAGCTTAGTCCCTAGCGGGGGCCTACGCTACGAGCAGTACTTC. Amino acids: CASSLVPSGGLRYEQYF.

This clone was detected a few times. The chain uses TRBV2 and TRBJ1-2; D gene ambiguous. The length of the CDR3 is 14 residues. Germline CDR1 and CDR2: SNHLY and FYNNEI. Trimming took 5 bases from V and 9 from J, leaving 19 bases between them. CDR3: CASSRNPSERRYTF. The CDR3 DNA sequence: TGTGCCAGCAGTAGAAACCCTTCTGAGAGGCGCTACACCTTC.

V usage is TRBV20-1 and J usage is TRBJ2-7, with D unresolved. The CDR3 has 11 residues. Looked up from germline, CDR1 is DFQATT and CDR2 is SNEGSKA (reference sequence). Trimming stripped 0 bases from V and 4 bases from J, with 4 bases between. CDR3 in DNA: TGCAGTGCTAGAGATCCATACGAGCAGTACTTC. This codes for CSARDPYEQYF.

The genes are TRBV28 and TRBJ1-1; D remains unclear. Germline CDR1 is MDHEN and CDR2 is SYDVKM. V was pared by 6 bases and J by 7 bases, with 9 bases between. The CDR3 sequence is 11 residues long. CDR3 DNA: TGTGCCAGCAGGCTCCAGGATGAAGCTTTCTTT. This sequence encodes CASRLQDEAFF.

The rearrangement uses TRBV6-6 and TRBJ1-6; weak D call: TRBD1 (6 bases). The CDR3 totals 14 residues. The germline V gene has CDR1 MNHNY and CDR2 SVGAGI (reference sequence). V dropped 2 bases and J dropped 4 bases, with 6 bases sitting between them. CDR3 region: CASSYGQYNSPLHF. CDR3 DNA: TGTGCCAGCAGTTACGGACAGTATAATTCACCCCTCCACTTT.

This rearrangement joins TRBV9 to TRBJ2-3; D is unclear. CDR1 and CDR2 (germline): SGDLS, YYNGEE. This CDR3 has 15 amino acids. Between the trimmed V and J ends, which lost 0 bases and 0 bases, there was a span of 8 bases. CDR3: CASSVGQTSTDTQYF. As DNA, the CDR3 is TGTGCCAGCAGCGTAGGACAAACTAGCACAGATACGCAGTATTTT.

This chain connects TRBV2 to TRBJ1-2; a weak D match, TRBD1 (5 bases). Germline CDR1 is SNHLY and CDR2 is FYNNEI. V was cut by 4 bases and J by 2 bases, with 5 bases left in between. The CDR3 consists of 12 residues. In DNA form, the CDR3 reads TGTGCCAGCAGTGGACAGAACTATGGCTACACCTTC. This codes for CASSGQNYGYTF.

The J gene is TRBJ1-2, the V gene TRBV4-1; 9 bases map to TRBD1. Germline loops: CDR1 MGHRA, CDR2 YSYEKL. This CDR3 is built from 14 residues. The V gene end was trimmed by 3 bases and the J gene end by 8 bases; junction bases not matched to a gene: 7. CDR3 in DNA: TGCGCCAGCAGCCACCCCGGGACAGGGAACGGCTACACCTTC. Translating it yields CASSHPGTGNGYTF.

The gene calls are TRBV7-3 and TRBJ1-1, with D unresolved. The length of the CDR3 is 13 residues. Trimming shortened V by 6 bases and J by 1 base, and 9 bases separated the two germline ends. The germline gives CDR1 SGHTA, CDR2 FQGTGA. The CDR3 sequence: CASSRVPNTEAFF. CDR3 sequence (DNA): TGTGCCAGCAGTCGTGTCCCGAACACTGAAGCTTTCTTT.

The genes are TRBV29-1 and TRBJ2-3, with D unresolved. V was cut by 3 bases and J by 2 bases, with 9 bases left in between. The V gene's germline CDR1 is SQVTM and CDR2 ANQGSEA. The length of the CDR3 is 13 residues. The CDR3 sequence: CSVESTYTDTQYF. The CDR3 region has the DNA TGCAGCGTTGAGTCGACTTACACAGATACGCAGTATTTT.

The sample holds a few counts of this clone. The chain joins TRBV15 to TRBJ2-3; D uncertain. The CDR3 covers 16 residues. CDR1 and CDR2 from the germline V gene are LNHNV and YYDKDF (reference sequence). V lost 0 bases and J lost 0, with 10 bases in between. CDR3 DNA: TGTGCCACCAGCAGAGATCGAGCCTCTAGCACAGATACGCAGTATTTT. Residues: CATSRDRASSTDTQYF.

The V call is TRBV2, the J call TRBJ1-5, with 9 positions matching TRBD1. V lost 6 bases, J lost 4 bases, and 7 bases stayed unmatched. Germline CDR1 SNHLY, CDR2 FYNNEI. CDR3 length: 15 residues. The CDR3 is CASRGTGGRNQPQHF. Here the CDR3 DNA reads TGTGCCAGCAGGGGAACAGGGGGCAGAAATCAGCCCCAGCATTTT.

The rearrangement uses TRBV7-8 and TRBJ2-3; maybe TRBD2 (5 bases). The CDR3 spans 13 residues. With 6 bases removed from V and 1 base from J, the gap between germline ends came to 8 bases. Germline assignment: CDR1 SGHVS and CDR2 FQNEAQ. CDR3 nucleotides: TGTGCCAGCAGGGCCGGGGGCACAGATACGCAGTATTTT. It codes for CASRAGGTDTQYF.